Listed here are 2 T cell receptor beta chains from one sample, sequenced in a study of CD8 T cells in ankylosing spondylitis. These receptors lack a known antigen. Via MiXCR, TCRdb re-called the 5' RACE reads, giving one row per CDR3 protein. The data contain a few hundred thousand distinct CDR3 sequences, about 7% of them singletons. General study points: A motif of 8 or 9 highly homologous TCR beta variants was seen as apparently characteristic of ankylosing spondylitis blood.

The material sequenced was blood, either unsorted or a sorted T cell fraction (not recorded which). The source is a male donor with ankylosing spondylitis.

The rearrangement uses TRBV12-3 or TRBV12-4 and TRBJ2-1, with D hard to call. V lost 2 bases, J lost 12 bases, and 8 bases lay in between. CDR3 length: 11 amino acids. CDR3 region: CASSLSSRQFF. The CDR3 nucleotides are TGTGCCAGCAGTTTATCGAGTAGGCAGTTCTTC.

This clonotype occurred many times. In DNA form, the CDR3 reads TGTGCCAGCAGCCCCACGGCGGGTTCAGCCACAGATACGCAGTATTTT. The encoded protein is CASSPTAGSATDTQYF. The chain joins TRBV7-9 to TRBJ2-3, with D perhaps TRBD2 (5 bases). Trimming cost V 5 bases and J 2 bases, with 17 bases left between them. Germline CDR1 is SEHNR and CDR2 is FQNEAQ (reference sequence). The CDR3 runs 16 residues.